The entry below describes one T cell receptor (beta chain). Its antigen remains undetermined. Base qualities are missing; no much larger clone stands one base away. The entry originates in a study of blood T cell repertoires in COVID-19 (dated by TCRdb to 2018 to 2021). The study in broad terms: The collaborator samples originated in the United States, Italy and Spain and spanned the acute and convalescent phases of COVID-19. Subjects who had been exposed to COVID-19, were actively infected with it, or had recovered from it provided the deeply sampled blood TCRbeta repertoires that made up the dataset. Where available, HLA class I and class II types were obtained from metadata supplied by the sample provider rather than from assay-based typing. Samples were obtained from the ongoing ImmuneRACE study (first 160 participants) and from 1,254 subjects provided by 6 global collaborators. A de-identified subject ID, COVID-19 status, age in years and sex were almost always included in the sample metadata. The material from the prospective study consisted of cDNA or gDNA derived from T cells, B-cell-depleted T cells, or PBMCs. The repertoires were released in a freely available public database intended as a resource for research on the immune response to SARS-CoV-2. Broad study findings and their caveats: The amount of clinical and demographic metadata varied by source and participant and was provided uncurated.

Each collaborating institution followed its own protocols to collect whole blood in K2EDTA tubes. For TCRbeta analysis, collaborators shipped samples as frozen whole blood, isolated PBMCs, or DNA extracted from either of those sample types. Counted from cysteine to phenylalanine, this CDR3 has 14 amino acids. Kept here is only the CDR3 DNA, which spans 42 bases and is read in frame from base 1. Looking up the germline V gene yields CDR1 LGHNA and CDR2 YNFKEQ. Deletion took 0 bases off V and 1 base off J, with a span of 6 bases between the germline ends. The immunoSEQ Assay, a bias-controlled multiplex PCR, was used to amplify TCRbeta CDR3 regions from genomic DNA. The source study handled its data this way. Nucleated cell counts per sample were estimated from amplification of reference gene primers within the assay. Sequence reads were collapsed and filtered to measure the absolute abundance of every unique TCRbeta CDR3 rearrangement. For each sample, productive Simpson clonality was calculated as the square root of Simpson's diversity index over productive rearrangements. Drawn from immuneACCESS, this table holds only the in-frame rearrangements with V and J called that TCRdb kept. Clones are partly lost; checked studies trace under half to an unresolved V gene and leave the rest unexplained. V, J and clone size reflect that table, while D and trimming were determined from the DNA. Within this sample are about 170,000 clones, with 83% of them counted one time only. The ten largest clonotypes hold roughly 1.9% of the sample.

The specimen was peripheral blood. The chain is encoded by TRBV4-2 joined to TRBJ1-2; possibly the D gene is TRBD1, per 5 matching bases. This TCR was recovered from a woman older than 75 with acute or convalescent COVID-19. The nucleotides are TGTGCCAGCAGCCAAGAGACAGTTAACTATGGCTACACCTTC. Translated, it reads CASSQETVNYGYTF.